A single T cell receptor (beta chain) is shown here with its context. The data derive from a study of cytomegalovirus exposure and HLA in healthy donors. PCR amplification relied on 60 Vbeta primers (plus 13 Jbeta primers). Assay: immunoSEQ multiplex PCR; the TCRdb copy retains only in-frame clones and omits some. Here the sample table reports some 31,000 clones. This clonotype was sampled from a woman in her 40s in good health and CMV-seropositive. The specimen sequenced was PBMCs.

The CDR3 is CACIGGIAGGPSSYEQYF. The CDR3 DNA is TGTGCCTGTATAGGTGGGATAGCGGGAGGACCGAGCTCCTACGAGCAGTACTTC. The V gene is TRBV30, the J gene TRBJ2-7; 10 nucleotides align to TRBD2. Germline V gives CDR1 GTSNPN, CDR2 SVGIG (reference sequence). This CDR3 spans 18 amino acids. J was trimmed by 0 bases and V by 6 bases; bases with no gene match: 17.